These T cell receptor beta chains were read from a single sample in a study of beta chain features in type 1 diabetes. Assay: immunoSEQ multiplex PCR; the TCRdb copy retains only in-frame clones and omits some. The data show 550,000 to 850,000 clones, with about an eighth seen just once and 0.022% held by the top ten. The sequencing input was naive CD4+ T cells from blood. The receptors shown here come from a man aged 18-30 years with type 1 diabetes. Each CDR3 is given with its conserved first and last residue. A D gene is named only where the DNA matches it firmly. The size entry is marked missing in some rows and otherwise reads once, few, many or a size class.

length,size,D,J,V,DNA,CDR3
15,-,-,TRBJ2-2,TRBV18,TGTGCCAGCTCACCTCTCGGGACGAACACCGGGGAGCTGTTTTTT,CASSPLGTNTGELFF
13,-,-,TRBJ2-5,TRBV5-4,TGTGCCAGCAGCTTGGTCAGCCAAGAGACCCAGTACTTC,CASSLVSQETQYF
13,-,-,TRBJ2-1,TRBV7-9,TGTGCCAGCAGCCAGGACCGAGGGAATGAGCAGTTCTTC,CASSQDRGNEQFF
17,few,-,TRBJ2-6,TRBV10-3,TGTGCCATCACTCCGGGACAAGGAACCCCTGGGGCCAACGTCCTGACTTTC,CAITPGQGTPGANVLTF
14,few,-,TRBJ2-7,TRBV7-9,TGTGCCAGCAGCGGACGAGACAATCCCTACGAGCAGTACTTC,CASSGRDNPYEQYF
15,-,-,TRBJ1-6,TRBV5-1,TGCGCCAGCAGCTTGGCCACAGGTTGGGATTCACCCCTCCACTTT,CASSLATGWDSPLHF
14,-,-,TRBJ2-1,TRBV30,TGTGCCTGGAGTGTAAGGGGCACACTGGGGGAGCAGTTCTTC,CAWSVRGTLGEQFF
12,-,-,TRBJ1-2,TRBV29-1,TGCAGCGTTGATTCGGGTTGGGATGGCTACACCTTC,CSVDSGWDGYTF
10,-,-,TRBJ1-2,TRBV6-1,TGTGCCAGCAGTTTTAGTGGCTACACCTTC,CASSFSGYTF
13,-,-,TRBJ2-3,TRBV11-2,TGTGCCAGCAGCTCGGGGAACACAGATACGCAGTATTTT,CASSSGNTDTQYF
15,few,-,TRBJ2-3,TRBV5-1,TGCGCCAGCAGCTTGGCTCCGGGGGTATCTGATACGCAGTATTTT,CASSLAPGVSDTQYF
15,-,-,TRBJ2-7,TRBV5-1,TGCGCCAGCAGCGTGACGCAGTTTCTCGCCTACGAGCAGTACTTC,CASSVTQFLAYEQYF
12,-,-,TRBJ1-1,TRBV10-2,TGCGCCAGCAGTGTGGGGAGCACTGAAGCTTTCTTT,CASSVGSTEAFF
16,few,TRBD2,TRBJ2-1,TRBV5-4,TGTGCCAGCAGCACCCCTAGCGGGGGAAACTACAATGAGCAGTTCTTC,CASSTPSGGNYNEQFF
16,few,-,TRBJ1-1,TRBV11-2,TGTGCCAGCAGCCGAATGGCAGCTACCTTGAACACTGAAGCTTTCTTT,CASSRMAATLNTEAFF
16,-,-,TRBJ1-6,TRBV7-9,TGTGCCAGCAGCTTAGGGTGGGTCGGCTATAATTCACCCCTCCACTTT,CASSLGWVGYNSPLHF
16,-,-,TRBJ1-1,TRBV5-1,TGCGCCAGCAGCTTGGCGTATAGGGACGGAAACACTGAAGCTTTCTTT,CASSLAYRDGNTEAFF
14,-,-,TRBJ1-1,TRBV5-4,TGTGCCAGCAGCTTGCAGGGTGTGGGCGCTGAAGCTTTCTTT,CASSLQGVGAEAFF
16,-,-,TRBJ2-5,TRBV6-1,TGTGCCAGCAGTGAGGGATCGGCAGTTTCCCAAGAGACCCAGTACTTC,CASSEGSAVSQETQYF
10,-,-,TRBJ1-1,TRBV14,TGTGCCAGCAGCCAAGTAGAGGCTTTCTTT,CASSQVEAFF
15,-,-,TRBJ1-4,TRBV12-5,TGTGCTAGTGGTTTGGCGGGACACGGGAATGAAAAACTGTTTTTT,CASGLAGHGNEKLFF
14,few,-,TRBJ1-1,TRBV2,TGTGCCAGCAGTGATGGCCAAGGGGGCACTGAAGCTTTCTTT,CASSDGQGGTEAFF
15,few,-,TRBJ2-7,TRBV7-9,TGTGCCAGCAGCTTAGGAGGAACAGGGAACCACGAGCAGTACTTC,CASSLGGTGNHEQYF
15,-,TRBD2,TRBJ2-1,TRBV27,TGTGCCAGCAGTTTAAGGAGCGGGGGGCGGGATGAGCAGTTCTTC,CASSLRSGGRDEQFF
17,-,-,TRBJ1-5,TRBV4-1,TGCGCCAGCAGCCAAGATCTTCAGGGCTATAGCAATCAGCCCCAGCATTTT,CASSQDLQGYSNQPQHF
13,few,-,TRBJ1-2,TRBV2,TGTGCCAGCAGTGTGGGGAATTGGTATGGCTACACCTTC,CASSVGNWYGYTF
16,few,TRBD1,TRBJ1-1,TRBV9,TGTGCCAGCAGCCTAGAACCGGGACAGATGAACACTGAAGCTTTCTTT,CASSLEPGQMNTEAFF
13,few,-,TRBJ1-1,TRBV15,TGTGCCACCAGCAGAGGAGGGGGCACTGAAGCTTTCTTT,CATSRGGGTEAFF
14,-,-,TRBJ2-5,TRBV7-9,TGTGCCAGCAGCTTCCCAGGTATCGGGGAGACCCAGTACTTC,CASSFPGIGETQYF
14,-,-,TRBJ2-7,TRBV5-1,TGCGCCAGCAGCAGCCTGACGGACTCCTACGAGCAGTACTTC,CASSSLTDSYEQYF
18,-,-,TRBJ2-6,TRBV7-9,TGTGCCAGCAGCTCCCGACTCAGGGTAGGGTCTGGGGCCAACGTCCTGACTTTC,CASSSRLRVGSGANVLTF
16,-,-,TRBJ2-2,TRBV2,TGTGCCAGCAGTGAACTCTGGCCTGGTGGGATCGGGGAGCTGTTTTTT,CASSELWPGGIGELFF
16,few,TRBD1,TRBJ1-2,TRBV6-5,TGTGCCAGCAGTTACTCGGTGCGCCGGGACAGATATGGCTACACCTTC,CASSYSVRRDRYGYTF
17,-,TRBD2,TRBJ2-1,TRBV9,TGTGCCAGCAGCGTAGCGGTTCCTTCTAGCGGACCTGTAGAGCAGTTCTTC,CASSVAVPSSGPVEQFF
17,few,-,TRBJ2-3,TRBV10-3,TGTGCCATCAGCGAGAGACCCGATCGGACTCACACAGATACGCAGTATTTT,CAISERPDRTHTDTQYF
12,-,-,TRBJ1-1,TRBV29-1,TGCAGCGCAAGGTATGTGAACACTGAAGCTTTCTTT,CSARYVNTEAFF
13,few,-,TRBJ1-2,TRBV2,TGTGCCAGCAGTGGAGAAGGGAGGGGTGGCTACACCTTC,CASSGEGRGGYTF
15,few,-,TRBJ2-7,TRBV9,TGTGCCAGCAGCGTAGACCCCCCCTACTCCTACGAGCAGTACTTC,CASSVDPPYSYEQYF
13,few,-,TRBJ2-7,TRBV7-2,TGTGCCAGCAGCTTCATCGCGTTGGTCGAGCAGTACTTC,CASSFIALVEQYF